The present entry profiles one T cell receptor (beta chain) with its context. This record belongs to a study of T cells after somatic rescue of genetic block. The V gene's germline CDR1 is LGHNT and CDR2 FRNRAP. This CDR3 comprises 13 residues. The V end lost 1 base, the J end lost 0 bases, and 3 bases lay between the germline ends. Libraries were prepared by immunoSEQ multiplex PCR; TCRdb keeps only in-frame clonotypes and omits some of them. The repertoire has about 110,000 clones, approximately 90% of them found once; the top ten carry more than 1.4%. The material sequenced was peripheral blood mononuclear cells (PBMCs). The chain combines TRBV12-5 with TRBJ1-1, with D uncertain. This receptor was obtained from a woman younger than 35. This chain's CDR3 is CASGLGLNTEAFF. In DNA, the CDR3 is TGTGCTAGTGGTTTGGGATTGAACACTGAAGCTTTCTTT.